The source of this T cell receptor beta chain is a study of blood T cells in healthy people across ages. On the study more broadly: Capturing about one barcoded beta molecule per two T cells was achieved by template switching.

Germline loops: CDR1 LGHNT, CDR2 FRNRAP. Losses at the gene ends were 6 bases for V and 9 bases for J; bases not matched to a gene: 7. The CDR3 loop spans 13 amino acids. Together with a sample-barcoded 5' primer, a J-beta primer mix was included in a second PCR lasting about 7 to 12 cycles. TCRdb re-called the 5' RACE reads through MiXCR, storing one row per CDR3 protein. The sample shows 1.5 million to 2 million distinct CDR3 sequences, 28% of them seen only once. Sequenced: blood. The clonotype originates from a woman aged 25 to 39 in good health. J is TRBJ1-5 and V is TRBV12-5, with 8 positions matching TRBD1. The CDR3 reads CASGTGAGRPQHF. CDR3 sequence (DNA): TGTGCTAGTGGGACAGGGGCTGGAAGGCCCCAGCATTTT.